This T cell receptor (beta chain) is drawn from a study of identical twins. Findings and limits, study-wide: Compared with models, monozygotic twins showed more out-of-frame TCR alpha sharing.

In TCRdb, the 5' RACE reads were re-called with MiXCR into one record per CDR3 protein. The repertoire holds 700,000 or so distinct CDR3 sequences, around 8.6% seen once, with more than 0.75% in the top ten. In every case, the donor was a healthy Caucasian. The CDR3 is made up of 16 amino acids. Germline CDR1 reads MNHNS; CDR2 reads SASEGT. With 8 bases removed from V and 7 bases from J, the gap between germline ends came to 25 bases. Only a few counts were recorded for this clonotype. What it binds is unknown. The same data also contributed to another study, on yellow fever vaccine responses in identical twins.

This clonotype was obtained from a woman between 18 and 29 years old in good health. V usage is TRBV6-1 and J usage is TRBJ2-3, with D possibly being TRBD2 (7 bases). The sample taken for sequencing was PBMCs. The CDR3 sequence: CASRGLWVGGPNTQYF. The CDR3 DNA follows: TGTGCCAGCCGCGGTCTGTGGGTGGGGGGGCCGAATACGCAGTATTTT.